Below, 20 T cell receptor beta chains from the same sample are listed, as sequenced in a study of blood T cell repertoires in COVID-19. The repertoire was sequenced with immunoSEQ multiplex PCR; TCRdb's copy has only in-frame clones and lacks some. Altogether around 190,000 clones are present, about three quarters being singletons, with the ten largest covering just over 8.5%. The material sequenced was peripheral blood. These receptors were taken from a woman aged 45-65 years with active or convalescent COVID-19.

The gene calls are TRBV11-3 and TRBJ2-5; maybe TRBD2 (6 bases). V lost 1 base, J lost 3 bases, and 24 bases lay in between. CDR3 length: 19 amino acids. Germline V CDR1 and CDR2: SGHNT, YENEEA. This CDR3 reads CASSLGLVLAQNPEETQYF. In DNA, the CDR3 is TGTGCCAGCAGCTTAGGTTTGGTGCTAGCGCAAAACCCGGAAGAGACCCAGTACTTC.

The chain couples TRBV29-1 to TRBJ1-2; TRBD1 aligns across 7 bases. This CDR3 region has 15 residues. CDR1 and CDR2 from the germline V gene are SQVTM and ANQGSEA. Trimming at V came to 4 bases and at J to 6 bases, leaving 14 bases not matched to a gene. CDR3 protein: CSVAVSPTGIDGYTF. DNA for the CDR3: TGCAGCGTTGCGGTTTCCCCGACAGGGATCGATGGCTACACCTTC.

This chain links TRBV15 with TRBJ2-1; D unclear. Trimming cost V 0 bases and J 3 bases, with 9 bases left between them. CDR1 LNHNV and CDR2 YYDKDF come from the germline V gene (reference sequence). The CDR3 runs 15 residues. The CDR3 bases are TGTGCCACCAGCAGAGACGGGTCGGACTACAATGAGCAGTTCTTC. Its protein is CATSRDGSDYNEQFF.

The rearrangement uses TRBV28 and TRBJ2-4; no clear D. V dropped 6 bases and J dropped 10 bases, with 10 bases sitting between them. The CDR3 extends over 11 amino acids. Germline assignment: CDR1 MDHEN and CDR2 SYDVKM. DNA for the CDR3: TGTGCCAGCAGCTCTTTTCTTATTCAGTACTTC. This sequence encodes CASSSFLIQYF.

This clone was picked up a small number of times. The chain has TRBV4-2 and TRBJ1-4; a weak D match, TRBD1 (6 bases). CDR3 length equals 16 residues. Per the germline V gene, CDR1 is LGHNA and CDR2 is YNFKEQ. Between the trimmed V and J ends, which lost 3 bases and 4 bases, there was a span of 15 bases. The CDR3 DNA reads as TGTGCCAGCAGCCAGTCCCTAGGGGGAAGTAATGAAAAACTGTTTTTT. The encoded protein is CASSQSLGGSNEKLFF.

The J gene is TRBJ1-1, the V gene TRBV6-6; 7 bases agree with TRBD1. This CDR3 has 15 residues. Germline values: CDR1 MNHNY, CDR2 SVGAGI (reference sequence). The V gene end was trimmed by 2 bases and the J gene end by 1 base; junction bases not matched to a gene: 4. Here the CDR3 DNA reads TGTGCCAGCAGTTACAGGGGGCTAGGGAACACTGAAGCTTTCTTT. Protein: CASSYRGLGNTEAFF.

The CDR3 reads CASSLAGDVDTQYF. CDR3 bases: TGTGCCAGCAGCTTAGCGGGAGATGTAGATACGCAGTATTTT. The rearrangement joins TRBV11-2 to TRBJ2-3; possible D gene TRBD2, 6 bases. The CDR3 has 14 amino acids. Germline CDR1 SGHAT, CDR2 FQNNGV. V lost 1 base to trimming and J lost 5 bases, with 10 bases between them.

The chain employs TRBV4-2 and TRBJ1-2, with unresolved D. The CDR3 has 16 amino acids. The germline CDR1 and CDR2 sequences are LGHNA and YNFKEQ. V lost 3 bases and J lost 6, with 20 bases in between. The CDR3 DNA reads TGTGCCAGCAGCCAGGCCGGCGGGGAGAGGGTCCATGGCTACACCTTC. Encoded protein: CASSQAGGERVHGYTF.

The rearrangement uses TRBV3-1 (or the pseudogene TRBV3-2) and TRBJ1-3, with D uncertain. V lost 3 bases and J 4 bases, leaving 16 bases between the germline ends. Germline lookup yields CDR1 LGHDT and CDR2 YNNKEL (reference sequence). CDR3 length equals 16 residues. The CDR3 DNA sequence: TGTGCCAGCAGCCAGAGCGGGCGGAATGGGGGAAACACCATATATTTT. As protein: CASSQSGRNGGNTIYF.

The V and J genes are TRBV7-2 and TRBJ1-5; 10 nucleotides match TRBD1. This CDR3 is 16 amino acids long. The V segment lost 1 base and the J segment 2 bases; nucleotides outside the gene matches: 2. The germline CDR1 and CDR2 sequences are SGHTA and FQGNSA. The CDR3 nucleotides read TGTGCCAGCAGCTTAGGTGGGACAGGGGGCAATCAGCCCCAGCATTTT. As protein: CASSLGGTGGNQPQHF.

The chain employs TRBV30 and TRBJ2-1, with D maybe TRBD2 (5 bases). The CDR3 length is 14 residues. Trimming left V 1 base short and J 0 bases short, with 7 bases between. Looked up from germline, CDR1 is GTSNPN and CDR2 is SVGIG (reference sequence). DNA of the CDR3: TGTGCCTGGAGTGCGGGGAACTCCTACAATGAGCAGTTCTTC. It encodes CAWSAGNSYNEQFF.

This clone was picked up one time. The chain has TRBV6-4 and TRBJ1-1; the D is unclear. The germline gives CDR1 MRHNA, CDR2 SNTAGT. V lost 6 bases and J lost 0, with 8 bases in between. The CDR3 is made up of 13 amino acids. The CDR3 DNA reads TGTGCCAGCAGACACAATTTGAACACTGAAGCTTTCTTT. Translating it yields CASRHNLNTEAFF.

The rearrangement links TRBV19 to TRBJ1-6, with 7 bases aligning to TRBD1. J lost 7 bases, V lost 3 bases, and 6 bases had no gene match. The CDR3 has 15 residues. CDR1 and CDR2 from the germline V gene are LNHDA and SQIVND (reference sequence). The CDR3 loop is CASSIDRAGNSPLHF. Here the CDR3 DNA reads TGTGCCAGTAGTATCGACAGGGCCGGAAATTCACCCCTCCACTTT.

The chain links TRBV6-1 to TRBJ1-4; TRBD1 might be the D (5 bases). This CDR3 contains 14 residues. Germline values: CDR1 MNHNS, CDR2 SASEGT. The ends were cut back, 3 bases at V and 6 bases at J, with 11 bases in the middle. The CDR3, as DNA: TGTGCCAGCAGTGAGGCGGGGCGTGATGAAAAACTGTTTTTT. This encodes CASSEAGRDEKLFF.

The chain uses TRBV7-6 and TRBJ2-3, with 9 bases fitting TRBD2. CDR3 length: 16 residues. The junction had 5 bases not matched to a gene; V was cut back by 0 bases and J by 4 bases. From germline, CDR1 is SGHVS and CDR2 FNYEAQ. Here the CDR3 DNA reads TGTGCCAGCAGCTTAGCGGGAGGACTAGCGTCAGATACGCAGTATTTT. It yields the protein CASSLAGGLASDTQYF.

DNA for the CDR3: TGTGCCAGCAGTACCCCTGACAGGGGGCGGTCCTACAATGAGCAGTTCTTC. Residues: CASSTPDRGRSYNEQFF. The chain combines TRBV28 with TRBJ2-1, with TRBD1 matching over 10 bases. Germline lookup yields CDR1 MDHEN and CDR2 SYDVKM. J lost 1 base, V lost 5 bases, and 8 bases had no gene match. This CDR3 spans 17 amino acids.

DNA for the CDR3: TGTGCCAGTAGCCATAAGGGGGACACTGAAGCTTTCTTT. It encodes CASSHKGDTEAFF. This rearrangement joins TRBV19 to TRBJ1-1; the D gene is possibly TRBD1 (6 bases). Germline V gives CDR1 LNHDA, CDR2 SQIVND (reference sequence). There are 13 residues in the CDR3. The ends were cut back, 6 bases at V and 3 bases at J, with 11 bases in the middle.

The rearrangement uses TRBV3-1 (or the pseudogene TRBV3-2) and TRBJ1-1, with 11 bases matching TRBD1. Germline V gene lookup returns CDR1 LGHDT and CDR2 YNNKEL (reference sequence). The CDR3 spans 14 residues. V lost 4 bases to trimming and J lost 5 bases; unmatched junction nucleotides: 3. The CDR3 DNA is TGTGCCAGCAGCCTTGGGACAGGGGGAACTGAAGCTTTCTTT. Translating gives CASSLGTGGTEAFF.

The V call is TRBV2, the J call TRBJ2-2; TRBD1 might be the D (6 bases). CDR1 is SNHLY and CDR2 is FYNNEI in the germline V gene. This CDR3 spans 12 amino acids. V lost 7 bases to trimming and J lost 3 bases, with 6 bases between them. The CDR3 here is CASNRDTGELFF. CDR3 DNA sequence: TGTGCCAGCAACAGGGACACCGGGGAGCTGTTTTTT.

This sequence joins TRBV4-3 and TRBJ2-2, with D tentatively TRBD1 (6 bases). The V gene lost 5 bases and the J gene lost 2 bases, with 15 bases spanning the gap. The CDR3 consists of 16 residues. Germline CDR1 LGHNA, CDR2 YSLEER. The CDR3 coding sequence is TGCGCCAGCAGCGGGGAGCCGGGACAAAACACCGGGGAGCTGTTTTTT. Translation: CASSGEPGQNTGELFF.